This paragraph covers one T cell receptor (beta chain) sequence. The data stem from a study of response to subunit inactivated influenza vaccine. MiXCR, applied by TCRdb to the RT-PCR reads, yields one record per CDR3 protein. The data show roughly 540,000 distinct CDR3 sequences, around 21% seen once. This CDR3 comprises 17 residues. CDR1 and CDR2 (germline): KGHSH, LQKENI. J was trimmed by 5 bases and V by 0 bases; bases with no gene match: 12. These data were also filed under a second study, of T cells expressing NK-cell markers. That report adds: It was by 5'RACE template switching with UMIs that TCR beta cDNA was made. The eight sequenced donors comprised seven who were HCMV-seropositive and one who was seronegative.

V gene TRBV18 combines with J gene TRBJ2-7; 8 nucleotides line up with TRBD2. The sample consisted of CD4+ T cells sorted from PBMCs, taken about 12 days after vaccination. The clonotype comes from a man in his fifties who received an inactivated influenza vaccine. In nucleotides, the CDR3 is TGTGCCAGCTCACCACCGAGCAAGAGCGGGAGTTTCAACGAGCAGTACTTC. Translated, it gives CASSPPSKSGSFNEQYF.